The subject of this entry is one TCR beta chain. Germline V gene data show CDR1 as SQVTM and CDR2 as ANQGSEA. The CDR3 sequence is 14 residues long. The data were produced by immunoSEQ multiplex PCR, yet TCRdb's version contains in-frame clones alone and is incomplete. The table shows tens of thousands of clones, with around 80% occurring only once. This entry belongs to a study of blood T cell repertoires in COVID-19. The TCR originated in a woman aged 80 or over with active or convalescent COVID-19. The sample was peripheral blood. The chain combines TRBV29-1 with TRBJ1-6, with D tentatively TRBD1 (6 bases). The CDR3 sequence: CSVRGDTYNSPLHF. CDR3 nucleotides: TGCAGTGTTCGGGGGGACACCTATAATTCACCCCTCCACTTT.